Listed below are T cell receptor beta chains from one sample, sequenced in a study of cytomegalovirus exposure and HLA in healthy donors. Clones were sequenced by immunoSEQ multiplex PCR, and TCRdb holds only the in-frame ones, with some missing. The table includes 130,000 to 150,000 clones, around three quarters detected once. The sequencing input was PBMCs. The receptors shown here come from a man aged 25-45 years in good health and CMV-seronegative. CDR3s include the opening cysteine and the closing phenylalanine or tryptophan. A D gene is named only where the DNA matches it firmly. Expanded clones get a size class; other rows say once, few or many, or leave the size out.

d_gene | j_gene | abundance | v_gene | CDR3aa | CDR3nt
TRBD1 | TRBJ2-2 | once | TRBV2 | CASDEGQGVFGELFF | TGTGCCAGCGACGAGGGACAGGGGGTCTTCGGGGAGCTGTTTTTT
TRBD1 | TRBJ1-5 | - | TRBV19 | CASSMMGQAGSQPQHF | TGTGCCAGTAGTATGATGGGACAGGCGGGAAGTCAGCCCCAGCATTTT
- | TRBJ2-7 | few | TRBV28 | CASSLYSSEQYF | TGTGCCAGCAGTTTATACAGTAGCGAGCAGTACTTC
TRBD1 | TRBJ2-5 | - | TRBV25-1 | CASSWTGWPKTQYF | TGTGCCAGCAGTTGGACAGGGTGGCCGAAGACCCAGTACTTC
- | TRBJ1-2 | - | TRBV27 | CASRQQGNNYGYTF | TGTGCCAGCAGACAACAGGGTAATAACTATGGCTACACCTTC
TRBD2 | TRBJ2-2 | - | TRBV28 | CASHREGTRLENTGELFF | TGTGCCAGCCATCGGGAGGGGACCCGGCTGGAAAACACCGGGGAGCTGTTTTTT
- | TRBJ2-7 | - | TRBV6-5 | CATSGSLEQYF | TGTGCCACCTCGGGAAGCCTCGAGCAGTACTTC
TRBD1 | TRBJ2-7 | - | TRBV7-9 | CASSSVQGTGGHEQYF | TGTGCCAGCAGCTCCGTCCAGGGGACAGGGGGCCACGAGCAGTACTTC
TRBD1 | TRBJ1-2 | - | TRBV28 | CASSTGQGNYGYTF | TGTGCCAGCAGTACTGGACAGGGGAACTATGGCTACACCTTC
TRBD1 | TRBJ1-6 | - | TRBV19 | CASSLTDRLGSSPLHF | TGTGCCAGTAGTCTTACGGACAGGCTCGGTAGTTCACCCCTCCACTTT
TRBD2 | TRBJ2-1 | - | TRBV29-1 | CSVGSQGLAGRVQFF | TGCAGCGTTGGGAGCCAGGGACTAGCGGGACGGGTGCAGTTCTTC
TRBD1 | TRBJ2-7 | - | TRBV27 | CASSFRPGQTIHEQYF | TGTGCCAGCAGTTTTCGCCCGGGACAGACGATCCACGAGCAGTACTTC
TRBD1 | TRBJ1-6 | once | TRBV27 | CASSWGQGGSPLHF | TGTGCCAGCAGTTGGGGACAGGGAGGATCACCCCTCCACTTT
- | TRBJ1-5 | - | TRBV5-1 | CASRVEGPDQPQHF | TGCGCCAGCAGGGTGGAGGGTCCGGATCAGCCCCAGCATTTT
TRBD2 | TRBJ2-6 | - | TRBV7-9 | CASSFGLAGANVLTF | TGTGCCAGCAGCTTCGGACTAGCTGGGGCCAACGTCCTGACTTTC
TRBD1 | TRBJ2-7 | many | TRBV7-8 | CASSPRGTGGREQYF | TGTGCCAGCAGCCCAAGGGGGACAGGGGGTCGAGAGCAGTACTTC
- | TRBJ1-2 | once | TRBV6-1 | CASSEVARKAYGYTF | TGTGCCAGCAGTGAGGTCGCGCGGAAGGCCTATGGCTACACCTTC
- | TRBJ1-1 | few | TRBV28 | CASSFPGNTEAFF | TGTGCCAGCAGTTTCCCAGGGAACACTGAAGCTTTCTTT
- | TRBJ1-2 | - | TRBV21-1 | CASSTWGQGLNANYGYTF | TGTGCCAGCAGCACTTGGGGACAGGGTTTAAATGCTAACTATGGCTACACCTTC
TRBD1 | TRBJ2-2 | - | TRBV5-5 | CASSSTGGAAVGELFF | TGTGCCAGCAGCTCTACAGGGGGCGCAGCGGTCGGGGAGCTGTTTTTT
- | TRBJ1-1 | - | TRBV6-5 | CASRYRSEAFF | TGTGCCAGCAGATACAGGAGTGAAGCTTTCTTT
TRBD1 | TRBJ2-5 | - | TRBV10-2 | CASSDHRDRGLPWETQYF | TGCGCCAGCAGTGACCACCGGGACAGGGGGCTGCCGTGGGAGACCCAGTACTTC
- | TRBJ2-2 | once | TRBV9 | CASSVFGGSRLSGELFF | TGTGCCAGCAGCGTATTCGGGGGAAGTCGGTTATCCGGGGAGCTGTTTTTT
TRBD1 | TRBJ2-1 | few | TRBV4-1 | CASSQVGTGNNEQFF | TGCGCCAGCAGCCAGGTCGGGACAGGCAACAATGAGCAGTTCTTC
TRBD1 | TRBJ2-1 | - | TRBV10-3 | CAISATGGNEQFF | TGTGCCATCAGCGCGACAGGGGGGAATGAGCAGTTCTTC
- | TRBJ2-7 | - | TRBV29-1 | CSVPGLAYEQYF | TGCAGCGTCCCGGGACTTGCCTACGAGCAGTACTTC
- | TRBJ1-2 | - | TRBV4-1 | CASSPLDSPNYGYTF | TGCGCCAGCAGCCCCCTTGACAGCCCAAACTATGGCTACACCTTC
TRBD2 | TRBJ2-5 | - | TRBV6-5 | CAIGLAGVGETQYF | TGTGCCATCGGACTAGCGGGAGTGGGAGAGACCCAGTACTTC
TRBD1 | TRBJ2-7 | few | TRBV6-5 | CASIRTRTGAYEQYF | TGTGCCAGCATTCGCACTCGGACAGGGGCCTACGAGCAGTACTTC
TRBD2 | TRBJ2-3 | - | TRBV11-2 | CASSTAPGLATSTDTQYF | TGTGCCAGCAGCACAGCCCCGGGACTAGCGACTAGCACAGATACGCAGTATTTT
TRBD1 | TRBJ1-1 | - | TRBV2 | CASSQGENTEAFF | TGTGCCAGCTCCCAGGGGGAGAACACTGAAGCTTTCTTT
TRBD2 | TRBJ2-7 | - | TRBV5-4 | CASSATSGGDYEQYF | TGTGCCAGCAGCGCAACTAGCGGGGGTGACTACGAGCAGTACTTC
- | TRBJ1-2 | - | TRBV19 | CASSIETRTGYGYTF | TGTGCCAGTAGTATAGAAACACGGACTGGCTATGGCTACACCTTC
TRBD2 | TRBJ2-5 | - | TRBV9 | CASSASGRETQYF | TGTGCCAGCAGCGCTAGCGGTCGAGAGACCCAGTACTTC
- | TRBJ2-3 | - | TRBV6-5 | CASRTGLSTDTQYF | TGTGCCAGCAGGACTGGATTAAGCACAGATACGCAGTATTTT
TRBD1 | TRBJ2-1 | - | TRBV9 | CATTARTGGDEQFF | TGTGCCACTACAGCCCGGACAGGGGGTGATGAGCAGTTCTTC
TRBD2 | TRBJ2-1 | - | TRBV6-5 | CASSRSGGQFF | TGTGCCAGCAGTCGCAGCGGGGGGCAGTTCTTC
- | TRBJ1-3 | - | TRBV5-1 | CASSLDGRGNTIYF | TGCGCCAGCAGCTTGGATGGGAGGGGAAACACCATATATTTT
TRBD1 | TRBJ1-1 | - | TRBV18 | CASSRLDPGQVNTEAFF | TGTGCCAGCTCACGACTAGATCCGGGACAGGTGAACACTGAAGCTTTCTTT
TRBD1 | TRBJ1-5 | - | TRBV2 | CASSPGQGIQPQHF | TGTGCCAGCAGTCCGGGACAGGGGATTCAGCCCCAGCATTTT
- | TRBJ2-7 | - | TRBV28 | CASSLRRGGDEQYF | TGTGCCAGCAGTTTACGGAGGGGGGGTGACGAGCAGTACTTC
TRBD1 | TRBJ1-3 | - | TRBV4-1 | CASSQDRRGSGNTIYF | TGCGCCAGCAGCCAAGATCGCAGGGGGTCTGGAAACACCATATATTTT
TRBD1 | TRBJ1-2 | - | TRBV6-6 | CASSAGTGGAGTF | TGTGCCAGCAGTGCCGGGACAGGGGGCGCCGGGACCTTC
TRBD1 | TRBJ1-2 | - | TRBV5-1 | CASSTDKGQVYGYTF | TGCGCCAGCAGCACCGATAAGGGACAGGTATATGGCTACACCTTC
TRBD1 | TRBJ2-7 | - | TRBV6-5 | CASSYGGTGRYEQYF | TGTGCCAGCAGTTATGGAGGGACAGGGCGTTACGAGCAGTACTTC
- | TRBJ2-7 | - | TRBV5-4 | CASSSDSSYEQYF | TGTGCCAGCAGCAGTGACAGCTCCTACGAGCAGTACTTC
TRBD1 | TRBJ1-2 | - | TRBV5-4 | CASSLRGGDRGYTF | TGTGCCAGCAGCTTGAGAGGGGGCGATCGTGGCTACACCTTC
TRBD2 | TRBJ2-2 | - | TRBV6-6 | CASSKTSGGPGGELFF | TGTGCCAGCAGTAAGACTAGCGGGGGGCCGGGCGGGGAGCTGTTTTTT